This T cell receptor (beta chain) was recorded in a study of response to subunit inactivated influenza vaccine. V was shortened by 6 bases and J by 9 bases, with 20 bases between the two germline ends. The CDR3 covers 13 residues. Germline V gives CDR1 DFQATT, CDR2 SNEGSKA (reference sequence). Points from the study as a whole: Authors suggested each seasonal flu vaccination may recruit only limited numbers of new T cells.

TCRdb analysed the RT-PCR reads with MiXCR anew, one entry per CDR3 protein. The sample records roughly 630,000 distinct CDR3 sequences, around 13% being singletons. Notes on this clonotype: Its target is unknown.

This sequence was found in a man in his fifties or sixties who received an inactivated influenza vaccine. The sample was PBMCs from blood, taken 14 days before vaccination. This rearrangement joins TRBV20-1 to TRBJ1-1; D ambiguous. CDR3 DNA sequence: TGCAGTGCCGGCGCGAGGGTGGGAAAACAAGCTTTCTTT. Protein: CSAGARVGKQAFF.